This T cell receptor beta chain was profiled in a study of T cell responses to AZD1222 COVID-19 vaccine. Method: immunoSEQ multiplex PCR; TCRdb's copy keeps in-frame clones and lacks some. The data contain more than 85,000 clones, about 90% of them singletons. The CDR3 has 14 amino acids. The V gene lost 5 bases and the J gene lost 5 bases, with 15 bases spanning the gap. Germline V gene data show CDR1 as SGHAT and CDR2 as FQNNGV. Source: peripheral blood, taken on day 0 of AZD1222 vaccination. The TCR originated in an adult in good health. The chain joins TRBV11-2 to TRBJ1-1; weak D call: TRBD1 (6 bases). Here the CDR3 reads CASSPGSRGTEAFF. The CDR3 DNA reads as TGTGCCAGCAGCCCGGGCTCCAGGGGTACTGAAGCTTTCTTT.